This paragraph covers one T cell receptor (beta chain) sequence. The CDR3 runs 14 residues. Germline CDR1 and CDR2: SGDLS and YYNGEE. The V end was cut by 4 bases, the J end by 2 bases, with 10 bases between. These data belong to a study of blood T cell repertoires in COVID-19. Seattle participants joined during active infection and were tracked over time. In the source study's methods: Nucleated cell number was recorded as an estimate derived from reference gene primer amplification. Clones were read by immunoSEQ multiplex PCR, and TCRdb kept only the in-frame ones, dropping some. V, J and clone size are those of that table, while D and trimming were read from the DNA. The data hold roughly 300,000 clones, with just under 90% observed a single time.

This clonotype was obtained from a woman aged 25 to 39 with COVID-19, enrolled during active disease. Sequenced material: peripheral blood. The chain employs TRBV9 and TRBJ1-3; D not resolved. The CDR3 DNA is TGTGCCAGCAGCCCACAGATAGCTGGAAACACCATATATTTT. Protein product: CASSPQIAGNTIYF.